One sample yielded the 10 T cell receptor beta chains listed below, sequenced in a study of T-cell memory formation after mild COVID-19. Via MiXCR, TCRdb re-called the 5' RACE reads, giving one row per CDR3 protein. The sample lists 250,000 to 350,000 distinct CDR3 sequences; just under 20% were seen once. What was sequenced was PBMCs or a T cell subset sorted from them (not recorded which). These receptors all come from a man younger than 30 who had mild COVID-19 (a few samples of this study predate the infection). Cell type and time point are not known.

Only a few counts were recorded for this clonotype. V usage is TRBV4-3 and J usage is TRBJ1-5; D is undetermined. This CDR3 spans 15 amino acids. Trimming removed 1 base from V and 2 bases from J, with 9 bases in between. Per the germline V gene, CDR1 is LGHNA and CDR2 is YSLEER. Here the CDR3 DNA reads TGCGCCAGCAGCCAAGGGCCGTGGGGCAATCAGCCCCAGCATTTT. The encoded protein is CASSQGPWGNQPQHF.

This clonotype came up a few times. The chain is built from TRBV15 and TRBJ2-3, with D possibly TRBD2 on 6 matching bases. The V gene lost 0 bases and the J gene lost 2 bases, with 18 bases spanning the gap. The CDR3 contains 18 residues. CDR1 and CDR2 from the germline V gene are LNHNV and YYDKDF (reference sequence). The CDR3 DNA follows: TGTGCCACCAGCAGAGATCCCCCACGGGGGTTGCACACAGATACGCAGTATTTT. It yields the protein CATSRDPPRGLHTDTQYF.

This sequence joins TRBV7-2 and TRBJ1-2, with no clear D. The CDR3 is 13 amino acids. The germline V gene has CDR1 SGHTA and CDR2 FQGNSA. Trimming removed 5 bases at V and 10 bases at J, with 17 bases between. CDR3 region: CASSPYTLDHYTF. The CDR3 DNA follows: TGTGCCAGCAGCCCCTATACCTTGGACCACTACACCTTC. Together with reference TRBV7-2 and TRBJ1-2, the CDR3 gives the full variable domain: GAGVSQSPSNKVTEKGKDVELRCDPISGHTALYWYRQSLGQGLEFLIYFQGNSAPDKSGLPSDRFSAERTGGSVSTLTIQRTQQEDSAVYLCASSPYTLDHYTFGSGTRLTVV.

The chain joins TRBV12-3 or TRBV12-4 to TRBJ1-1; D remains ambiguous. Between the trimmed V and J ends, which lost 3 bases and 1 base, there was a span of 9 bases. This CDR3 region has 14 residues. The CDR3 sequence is CASSLVGKNTEAFF. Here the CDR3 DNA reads TGTGCCAGCAGTTTGGTCGGGAAGAACACTGAAGCTTTCTTT.

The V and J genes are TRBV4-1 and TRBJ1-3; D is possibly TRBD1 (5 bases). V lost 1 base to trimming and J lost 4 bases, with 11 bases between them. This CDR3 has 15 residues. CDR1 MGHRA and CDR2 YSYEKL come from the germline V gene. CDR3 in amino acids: CASSQAGGVGNTIYF. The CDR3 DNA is TGCGCCAGCAGCCAAGCCGGGGGAGTAGGAAACACCATATATTTT.

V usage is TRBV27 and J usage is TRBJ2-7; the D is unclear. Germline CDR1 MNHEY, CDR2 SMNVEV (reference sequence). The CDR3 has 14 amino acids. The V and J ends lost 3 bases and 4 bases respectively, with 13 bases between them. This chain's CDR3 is CASSFQLGLYEQYF. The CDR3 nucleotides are TGTGCCAGCAGTTTCCAGCTCGGCCTTTACGAGCAGTACTTC.

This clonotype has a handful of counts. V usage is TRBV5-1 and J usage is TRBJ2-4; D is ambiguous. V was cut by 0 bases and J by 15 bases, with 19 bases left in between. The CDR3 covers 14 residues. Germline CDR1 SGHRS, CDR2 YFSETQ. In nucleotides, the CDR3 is TGCGCCAGCAGCTTGGCCGGGCCCTCGACGTGGACGTACTTC. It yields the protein CASSLAGPSTWTYF.

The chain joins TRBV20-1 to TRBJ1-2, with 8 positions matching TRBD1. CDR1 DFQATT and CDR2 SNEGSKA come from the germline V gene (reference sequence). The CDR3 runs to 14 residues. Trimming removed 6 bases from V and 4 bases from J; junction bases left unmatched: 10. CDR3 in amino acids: CSATRTGYRYGYTF. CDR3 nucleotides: TGCAGTGCCACGCGGACAGGGTATCGCTATGGCTACACCTTC.

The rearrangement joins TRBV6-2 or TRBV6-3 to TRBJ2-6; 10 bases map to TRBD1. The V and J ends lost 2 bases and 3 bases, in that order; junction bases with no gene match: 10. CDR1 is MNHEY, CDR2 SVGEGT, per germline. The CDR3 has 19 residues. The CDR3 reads CASSYPLRQGASGANVLTF. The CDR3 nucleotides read TGTGCCAGCAGTTACCCTCTTCGACAGGGGGCTAGTGGGGCCAACGTCCTGACTTTC.

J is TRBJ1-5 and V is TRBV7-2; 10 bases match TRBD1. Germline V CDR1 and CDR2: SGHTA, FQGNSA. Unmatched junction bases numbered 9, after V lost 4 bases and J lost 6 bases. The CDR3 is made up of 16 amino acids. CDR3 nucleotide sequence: TGTGCCAGCAGCTCCGACAGGGGGCGTTTATTTCAGCCCCAGCATTTT. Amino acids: CASSSDRGRLFQPQHF.